The 26 T cell receptor beta chains in this list originate from one sample, sequenced in a study of human T cells and chemical hapten exposure. A single record per CDR3 protein comes from TCRdb applying MiXCR to the RACE reads. The table shows roughly 180,000 distinct CDR3 sequences, with around 20% occurring only once. Time point specified: patch test 1, 2 weeks after DPC sensitization. Treatment of the sample: therapeutic diphenylcyclopropenone sensitization with weekly scalp DPC. The specimen comprised whole blood, sampled in connection with sensitization to the hapten diphenylcyclopropenone (DPC). The receptors come from a woman aged 45-65 years with alopecia areata. Some clones in this sample may be carry-over from other donors' samples.

The V and J genes are TRBV29-1 and TRBJ2-6; 8 bases are shared with TRBD1. Germline trimming cut 5 bases from V and 2 bases from J; bases unmatched to any gene: 11. The CDR3 is made up of 17 amino acids. The V gene's germline CDR1 is SQVTM and CDR2 ANQGSEA. The CDR3 bases are TGCAGCGTTCTTGCCCGGACAGGGAGGACTGGGGCCAACGTCCTGACTTTC. It specifies CSVLARTGRTGANVLTF. The whole variable domain, remainder taken from reference TRBV29-1 and TRBJ2-6, is SAVISQKPSRDICQRGTSLTIQCQVDSQVTMMFWYRQQPGQSLTLIATANQGSEATYESGFVIDKFPISRPNLTFSTLTVSNMSPEDSSIYLCSVLARTGRTGANVLTFGAGSRLTVL.

This clonotype was observed a handful of times. The chain joins TRBV10-2 to TRBJ1-1; no firm D call. The V end lost 1 base, the J end lost 4 bases, and 7 bases lay between the germline ends. This CDR3 comprises 13 residues. Germline CDR1 and CDR2: WSHSY and SAAADI. CDR3 in DNA: TGCGCCAGCAGTGAGTGGCAGGCCACTGAAGCTTTCTTT. It translates to CASSEWQATEAFF.

The genes are TRBV10-3 and TRBJ2-3; weak D call: TRBD2 (5 bases). Germline V lookup: CDR1 ENHRY, CDR2 SYGVKD. The CDR3 runs to 16 residues. V lost 3 bases to trimming and J lost 3 bases, with 16 bases between them. In DNA form, the CDR3 reads TGTGCCATCAGTGATCGGGTAGCCCGGGAAACAGATACGCAGTATTTT. Translated, it gives CAISDRVARETDTQYF.

The chain employs TRBV19 and TRBJ1-2; tentative D call: TRBD1 (5 bases). The germline V gene encodes CDR1 LNHDA and CDR2 SQIVND (reference sequence). There are 13 residues in the CDR3. V was trimmed by 7 bases and J by 6 bases, leaving 15 bases between them. CDR3 protein: CASKELGRHGYTF. CDR3 nucleotide sequence: TGTGCCAGTAAGGAGTTGGGGCGACATGGCTACACCTTC.

The table lists this clonotype with a few counts. CDR3 nucleotides: TGTGCCAGCAGCCCGGGACAGGGGGCGGGAGAGACCCAGTACTTC. This encodes CASSPGQGAGETQYF. The chain couples TRBV4-2 to TRBJ2-5, with 12 bases fitting TRBD1. This CDR3 contains 15 residues. Germline assignment: CDR1 LGHNA and CDR2 YNFKEQ. The junction had 4 bases not matched to a gene; V was cut back by 4 bases and J by 4 bases.

This rearrangement joins TRBV20-1 to TRBJ1-1, with unresolved D. Between the trimmed V and J ends, which lost 1 base and 1 base, there was a span of 13 bases. Germline V gives CDR1 DFQATT, CDR2 SNEGSKA (reference sequence). The CDR3 consists of 15 residues. DNA of the CDR3: TGCAGTGCTAGAGCCCCGATGGGTGCGAACACTGAAGCTTTCTTT. Translating it yields CSARAPMGANTEAFF.

This clonotype was observed many times. The genes are TRBV9 and TRBJ2-7; D unclear. This CDR3 spans 15 amino acids. Germline CDR1 SGDLS, CDR2 YYNGEE. The V and J ends lost 0 bases and 7 bases respectively, with 17 bases between them. Here the CDR3 DNA reads TGTGCCAGCAGCGTAGCTATCGACCGAGAGAGGGAGCAGTACTTC. It is translated as CASSVAIDREREQYF.

The chain recombines TRBV5-1 with TRBJ2-7; TRBD1 aligns across 7 bases. CDR3 size: 14 residues. Germline CDR1 is SGHRS and CDR2 is YFSETQ. J lost 1 base, V lost 4 bases, and 5 bases had no gene match. The DNA of the CDR3 is TGCGCCAGCAGCGTGGGGGACAGATCCTACGAGCAGTACTTC. It codes for CASSVGDRSYEQYF.

This clonotype came up a few times. The chain has TRBV20-1 and TRBJ2-7; 9 bases are shared with TRBD2. V was pared by 5 bases and J by 2 bases, with 4 bases of the junction left unmatched. The CDR3 totals 13 residues. Germline V gives CDR1 DFQATT, CDR2 SNEGSKA (reference sequence). The CDR3 nucleotides are TGCAGTGCTCCTAGCGGGATCGCCTACGAGCAGTACTTC. This codes for CSAPSGIAYEQYF.

As to this clonotype: Mismatch with germline at one junction end may stem from a read error. The gene calls are TRBV19 and TRBJ1-2; 9 bases map to TRBD1. This CDR3 contains 13 residues. Germline V gene lookup returns CDR1 LNHDA and CDR2 SQIVND (reference sequence). Written as DNA, the CDR3 is TGTGCCAGTAGTACATCGGACAGGGGCAACCCTTACTTC. Translating it yields CASSTSDRGNPYF. The full variable domain, rest sourced from reference TRBV19 and TRBJ1-2, is DGGITQSPKYLFRKEGQNVTLSCEQNLNHDAMYWYRQDPGQGLRLIYYSQIVNDFQKGDIAEGYSVSREKKESFPLTVTSAQKNPTAFYLCASSTSDRGNPYFGSGTRLTVV.

This clonotype was seen repeatedly, ten times or more. The chain has TRBV29-1 and TRBJ2-7; 12 nucleotides match TRBD2. This CDR3 has 14 amino acids. Germline V lookup: CDR1 SQVTM, CDR2 ANQGSEA. V was pared by 4 bases and J by 6 bases, with 7 bases of the junction left unmatched. The CDR3 sequence is CSVGQLAGGGEQYF. The CDR3 DNA follows: TGCAGCGTTGGACAACTAGCGGGAGGAGGCGAGCAGTACTTC.

This clonotype was seen a handful of times. This chain joins TRBV19 and TRBJ1-1; the D gene is possibly TRBD1 (5 bases). CDR3 length: 18 amino acids. The germline V gene has CDR1 LNHDA and CDR2 SQIVND (reference sequence). The ends were cut back, 1 base at V and 1 base at J, with 19 bases in the middle. Here the CDR3 reads CASSIGAFGGFKNTEAFF. The CDR3 nucleotides are TGTGCCAGTAGTATAGGGGCATTTGGGGGATTTAAGAACACTGAAGCTTTCTTT.

This clonotype was seen a few times. V gene TRBV29-1 combines with J gene TRBJ2-3; 11 nucleotides align to TRBD2. Germline CDR1 SQVTM, CDR2 ANQGSEA. The CDR3 loop spans 14 amino acids. V lost 7 bases and J lost 10; bases outside the gene matches: 13. The CDR3 coding sequence is TGCAGCGGCGTCCTACTAGCGGGAGCTGGGGCGCAGTATTTT. Its translation: CSGVLLAGAGAQYF.

The genes are TRBV5-1 and TRBJ2-7, with no clear D. The length of the CDR3 is 12 residues. V dropped 4 bases and J dropped 3 bases, with 8 bases sitting between them. Per germline, CDR1 SGHRS and CDR2 YFSETQ. CDR3 amino acids: CASSPSGYEQYF. The CDR3 region has the DNA TGCGCCAGCAGCCCATCAGGCTACGAGCAGTACTTC.

This clonotype occurred a few times. The rearrangement links TRBV4-1 to TRBJ2-3, with 9 bases aligning to TRBD1. V lost 2 bases, J lost 2 bases, and 14 bases stayed unmatched. Germline V lookup: CDR1 MGHRA, CDR2 YSYEKL. The CDR3 covers 19 residues. CDR3 sequence reads: CASSQPLLTGTGNTDTQYF. CDR3 sequence (DNA): TGCGCCAGCAGCCAACCCCTTCTTACCGGGACAGGGAACACAGATACGCAGTATTTT.

V and J are TRBV11-2 and TRBJ2-7, with D unclear. The length of the CDR3 is 13 residues. Germline assignment: CDR1 SGHAT and CDR2 FQNNGV. The V end was cut by 3 bases, the J end by 3 bases, with 9 bases between. The DNA for the CDR3 is TGTGCCAGCAGCTTGGGGTTTTTCTACGAGCAGTACTTC. As protein: CASSLGFFYEQYF.

J is TRBJ2-1 and V is TRBV2; D tentatively reads TRBD1 or TRBD2 (5 bases each). Deletions cut 8 bases from V and 4 bases from J, with 12 bases between. The CDR3 covers 13 residues. Germline loops: CDR1 SNHLY, CDR2 FYNNEI. Here the CDR3 DNA reads TGTGCCAGCTGGCTCGGGACGTACAATGAGCAGTTCTTC. Its translation is CASWLGTYNEQFF.

Only a few counts were recorded for this clonotype. The rearrangement links TRBV10-3 to TRBJ2-2, with TRBD2 identical over 14 bases. CDR1 and CDR2 (germline): ENHRY, SYGVKD. This CDR3 spans 14 amino acids. Unmatched junction bases numbered 1, after V lost 6 bases and J lost 7 bases. The CDR3 protein is CAIRGTSGSGELFF. CDR3 nucleotides: TGTGCCATCAGAGGGACTAGCGGGAGCGGGGAGCTGTTTTTT.

This clonotype was detected only a few times. The genes are TRBV10-3 and TRBJ2-7; TRBD1 matches at 10 bases. The CDR3 extends over 13 amino acids. Per the germline V gene, CDR1 is ENHRY and CDR2 is SYGVKD. J was trimmed by 7 bases and V by 5 bases; bases with no gene match: 5. The CDR3 loop is CAISRQGAREQYF. The CDR3 region has the DNA TGTGCCATCAGTAGACAGGGGGCAAGAGAGCAGTACTTC.

This rearrangement joins TRBV29-1 to TRBJ1-4; D is uncertain. V lost 0 bases, J lost 12 bases, and 14 bases lay in between. The CDR3 loop spans 13 amino acids. Germline CDR1 is SQVTM and CDR2 is ANQGSEA. This CDR3 is CSVEDPLKRELFF. CDR3 nucleotides: TGCAGCGTTGAAGACCCCCTGAAAAGAGAACTGTTTTTT.

The chain combines TRBV7-9 with TRBJ2-1; 10 bases line up with TRBD2. This CDR3 region has 15 residues. The ends lost 5 bases at V and 5 bases at J; junction bases unmatched: 6. Germline V gene sequence: CDR1 SEHNR, CDR2 FQNEAQ (reference sequence). In DNA, the CDR3 is TGTGCCAGCAGCCGTCGGACTAGCGGAAACAATGAGCAGTTCTTC. Translated: CASSRRTSGNNEQFF. The variable domain in full, with the rest retrieved from reference TRBV7-9 and TRBJ2-1, is DTGVSQNPRHKITKRGQNVTFRCDPISEHNRLYWYRQTLGQGPEFLTYFQNEAQLEKSRLLSDRFSAERPKGSFSTLEIQRTEQGDSAMYLCASSRRTSGNNEQFFGPGTRLTVL.

The table lists this clonotype with a few counts. CDR3 region: CASASASGRGYNEQFF. CDR3 DNA: TGTGCCAGCGCCTCGGCTAGCGGGAGGGGGTACAATGAGCAGTTCTTC. The V call is TRBV7-9, the J call TRBJ2-1; 12 bases map to TRBD2. This CDR3 has 16 amino acids. The V and J ends lost 8 bases and 4 bases, in that order; junction bases with no gene match: 9. Germline V gene data show CDR1 as SEHNR and CDR2 as FQNEAQ (reference sequence).

The chain recombines TRBV20-1 with TRBJ2-7; tentatively, D is TRBD1 (6 bases). Trimming removed 5 bases at V and 3 bases at J, with 20 bases between. Germline lookup yields CDR1 DFQATT and CDR2 SNEGSKA (reference sequence). This CDR3 region has 15 residues. This CDR3 reads CSAWTPGHGDYEQYF. CDR3 DNA: TGCAGTGCTTGGACACCGGGACACGGGGACTACGAGCAGTACTTC.

This clonotype occurred a few times. This sequence joins TRBV18 and TRBJ2-7; 8 nucleotides agree with TRBD1. V dropped 10 bases and J dropped 1; count of bases not matched to a gene: 6. The CDR3 totals 13 residues. CDR1 and CDR2 from the germline V gene are KGHSH and LQKENI. The CDR3 nucleotides are TGTGCCATCGGGGACAGGTCATCCTACGAGCAGTACTTC. This codes for CAIGDRSSYEQYF.

The CDR3 DNA follows: TGTGCCAGCAGTTATCGGACAGCCTATGGCTACACCTTC. The encoded protein is CASSYRTAYGYTF. The chain is built from TRBV6-5 and TRBJ1-2; a weak D match, TRBD1 (6 bases). Germline loops: CDR1 MNHEY, CDR2 SVGAGI. The ends were cut back, 3 bases at V and 4 bases at J, with 9 bases in the middle. The CDR3 totals 13 residues.

This clonotype was seen a few times. The V call is TRBV5-1, the J call TRBJ2-1; TRBD2 aligns across 8 bases. The junction had 12 bases not matched to a gene; V was cut back by 4 bases and J by 9 bases. CDR1 and CDR2 from the germline V gene are SGHRS and YFSETQ. The CDR3 extends over 15 amino acids. The CDR3 DNA reads TGCGCCAGCAGCCCCGCGAGCGGGAGCTTGGGTGAGCAGTTCTTC. Encoded protein: CASSPASGSLGEQFF.